These T cell receptor beta chains were read from a single sample in a study of chemoradiotherapy in HPV16-positive cancers. Method: immunoSEQ multiplex PCR; TCRdb's copy keeps in-frame clones and lacks some. The data contain approximately 7,000 clones, around 74% of them singletons. The material sequenced was tumor tissue, taken from a patient who underwent chemoradiotherapy. Receptor source: a human donor with HPV-associated anogenital cancer. CDR3s include the opening cysteine and the closing phenylalanine or tryptophan. The D gene is left open where the match is weak. A row's size may be missing; if present it is once, few, many or a size class.

TRBV28	TRBJ1-4	-	TRBD1	TGTGCCAGCAGTCCGGGACAGGGTATTGAAAAACTGTTTTTT	CASSPGQGIEKLFF
TRBV5-1	TRBJ2-3	-	-	TGCGCCAGCAGCTTCAGCGCAGATACGCAGTATTTT	CASSFSADTQYF
TRBV28	TRBJ1-2	-	TRBD1	TGTGCCAGTCTGGACAGGTCTGGCTACACCTTC	CASLDRSGYTF
TRBV10-3	TRBJ2-3	-	TRBD2	TGTGCCATCAGTGAGGTAGCGGGGAGCACAGATACGCAGTATTTT	CAISEVAGSTDTQYF
TRBV11-1	TRBJ1-5	few	TRBD1	TGTGCCAGCAGCCGCGGACAGGGGGCGAATCAGCCCCAGCATTTT	CASSRGQGANQPQHF
TRBV10-2	TRBJ2-7	-	-	TGCGCCAGCAGGGACCGGGCCGCGGGGCTCGAGCAGTACTTC	CASRDRAAGLEQYF
TRBV23-1	TRBJ1-5	medium-sized	-	TGCGCCAGCAGTCAATTCCCCCGGGTTCCTAATCAGCCCCAGCATTTT	CASSQFPRVPNQPQHF
TRBV5-4	TRBJ2-1	-	TRBD1	TGTGCCAGCAGCGATCAGGCAGGGGGCCTCTACAATGAGCAGTTCTTC	CASSDQAGGLYNEQFF
TRBV4-1	TRBJ1-1	-	-	TGCGCCAGCAGCCAAGAGCCTGACACTGAAGCTTTCTTT	CASSQEPDTEAFF
TRBV11-2	TRBJ1-2	few	-	TGTGCCAGCAGCACCCGGACAGCATCGGACTATGGCTACACCTTC	CASSTRTASDYGYTF
TRBV7-9	TRBJ2-7	-	-	TGTGCCAGCAGCTTGGGCAGGGGTCGCGACGAGCAGTACTTC	CASSLGRGRDEQYF
TRBV5-1	TRBJ2-5	-	TRBD1	TGCGCCAGCAGCTTGGCGGGACAGTCCTTAGAGACCCAGTACTTC	CASSLAGQSLETQYF
TRBV29-1	TRBJ2-7	-	-	TGCAGCGGCGCCACCCAATACGAGCAGTACTTC	CSGATQYEQYF
TRBV11-2	TRBJ2-3	-	-	TGTGCCAGCACCCCGAGGGCAGATACGCAGTATTTT	CASTPRADTQYF
TRBV6-1	TRBJ1-6	once	-	TGTGCCAGCGGGGAGATAAGCTCCTATAATTCACCCCTCCACTTT	CASGEISSYNSPLHF